This T cell receptor beta chain comes out of a study of T cells in women clearing cervical HPV infection. The CDR3 length is 15 residues. The junction had 7 bases not matched to a gene; V was cut back by 3 bases and J by 9 bases. The germline V gene encodes CDR1 MNHNS and CDR2 SASEGT. Profiled with immunoSEQ multiplex PCR; TCRdb holds only in-frame clones, not every one. The sample totals approximately 31,000 clones. In regard to this clone: The CDR3 extends 3 residues past the end of the read, so its final part is completed from the germline J gene.

The sequencing sample was made of blood buffy coat. The V and J genes are TRBV6-1 and TRBJ1-6, with 8 positions matching TRBD1. This TCR was sampled from a woman between 18 and 75 years old with a cervical HPV16 infection that either progressed to CIN3+ or cleared (not recorded which). The sequenced CDR3 bases are TGTGCCAGCAGTGATCGAGGACAGGGAGTTTCACCC. It translates to CASSDRGQGVSP. The whole CDR3 region reads CASSDRGQGVSPLHF.